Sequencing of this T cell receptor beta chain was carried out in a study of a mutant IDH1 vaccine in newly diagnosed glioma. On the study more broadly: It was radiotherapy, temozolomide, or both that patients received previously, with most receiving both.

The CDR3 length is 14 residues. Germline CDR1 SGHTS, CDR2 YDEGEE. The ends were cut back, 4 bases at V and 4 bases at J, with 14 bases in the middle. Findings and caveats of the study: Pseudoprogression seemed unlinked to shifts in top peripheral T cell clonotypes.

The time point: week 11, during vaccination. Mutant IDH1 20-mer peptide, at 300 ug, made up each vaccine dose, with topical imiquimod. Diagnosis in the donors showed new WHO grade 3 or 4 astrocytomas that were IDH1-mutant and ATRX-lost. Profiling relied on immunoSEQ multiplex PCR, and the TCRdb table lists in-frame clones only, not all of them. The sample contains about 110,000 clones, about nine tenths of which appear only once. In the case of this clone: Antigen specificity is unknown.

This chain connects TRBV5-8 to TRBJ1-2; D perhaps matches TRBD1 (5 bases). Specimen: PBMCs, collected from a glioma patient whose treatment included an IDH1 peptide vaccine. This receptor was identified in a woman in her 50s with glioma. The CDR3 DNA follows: TGTGCCAGCAGCCCGGGCGACAGCGGCTATGGCTACACCTTC. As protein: CASSPGDSGYGYTF.